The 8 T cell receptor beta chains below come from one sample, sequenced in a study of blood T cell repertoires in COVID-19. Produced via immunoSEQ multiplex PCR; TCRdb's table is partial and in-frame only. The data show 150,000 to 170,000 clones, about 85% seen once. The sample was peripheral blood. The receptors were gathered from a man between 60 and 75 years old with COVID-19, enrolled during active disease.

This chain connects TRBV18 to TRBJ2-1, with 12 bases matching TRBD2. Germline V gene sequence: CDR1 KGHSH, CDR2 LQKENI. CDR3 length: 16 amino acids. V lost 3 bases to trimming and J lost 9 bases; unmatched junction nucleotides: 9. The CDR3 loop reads CASSPQALAGGSEQFF. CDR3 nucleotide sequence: TGTGCCAGCTCACCTCAGGCACTAGCGGGAGGCAGTGAGCAGTTCTTC.

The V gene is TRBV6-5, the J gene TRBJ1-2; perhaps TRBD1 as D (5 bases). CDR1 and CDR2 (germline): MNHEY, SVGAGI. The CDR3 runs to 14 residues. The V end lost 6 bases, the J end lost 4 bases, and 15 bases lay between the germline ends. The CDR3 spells CASSKDTTVYGYTF. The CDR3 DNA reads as TGTGCCAGCAGCAAGGACACGACGGTCTATGGCTACACCTTC.

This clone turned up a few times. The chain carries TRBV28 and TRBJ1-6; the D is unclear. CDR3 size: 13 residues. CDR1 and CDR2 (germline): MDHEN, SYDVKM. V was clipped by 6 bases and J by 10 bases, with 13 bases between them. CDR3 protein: CASRRVAESPLHF. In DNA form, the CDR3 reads TGTGCCAGCAGGAGAGTGGCGGAGTCACCCCTCCACTTT.

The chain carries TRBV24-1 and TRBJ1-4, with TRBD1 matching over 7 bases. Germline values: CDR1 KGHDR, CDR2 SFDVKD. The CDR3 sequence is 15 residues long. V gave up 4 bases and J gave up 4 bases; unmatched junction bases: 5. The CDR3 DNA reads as TGTGCCACCAGTGACTCGGACAGGCTTAATGAAAAACTGTTTTTT. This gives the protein CATSDSDRLNEKLFF.

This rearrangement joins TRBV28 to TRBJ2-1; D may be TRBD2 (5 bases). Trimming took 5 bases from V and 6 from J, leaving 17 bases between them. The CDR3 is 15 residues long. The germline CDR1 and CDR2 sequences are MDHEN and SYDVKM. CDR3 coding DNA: TGTGCCAGCAGTCTCCCCGGGGTACCATTCAATGAGCAGTTCTTC. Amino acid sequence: CASSLPGVPFNEQFF.

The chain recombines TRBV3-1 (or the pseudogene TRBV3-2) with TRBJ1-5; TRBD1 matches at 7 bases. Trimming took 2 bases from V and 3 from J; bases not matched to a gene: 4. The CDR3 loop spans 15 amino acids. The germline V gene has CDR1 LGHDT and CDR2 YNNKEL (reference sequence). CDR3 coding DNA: TGTGCCAGCAGCCAACAGGACAGGCCCAATCAGCCCCAGCATTTT. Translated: CASSQQDRPNQPQHF.

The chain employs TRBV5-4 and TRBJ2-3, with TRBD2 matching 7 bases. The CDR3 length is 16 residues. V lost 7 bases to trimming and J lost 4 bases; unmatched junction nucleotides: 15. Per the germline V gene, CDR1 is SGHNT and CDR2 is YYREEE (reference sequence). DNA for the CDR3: TGTGCCAGCGGATCCCGGGACTACGGTCTCGCAGATACGCAGTATTTT. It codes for CASGSRDYGLADTQYF.

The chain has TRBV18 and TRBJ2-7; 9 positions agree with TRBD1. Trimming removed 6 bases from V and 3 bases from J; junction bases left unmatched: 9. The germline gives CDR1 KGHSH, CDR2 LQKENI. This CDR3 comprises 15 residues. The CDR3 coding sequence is TGTGCCAGCTCTCCGGGACAGGGAGTAAGCTACGAGCAGTACTTC. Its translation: CASSPGQGVSYEQYF. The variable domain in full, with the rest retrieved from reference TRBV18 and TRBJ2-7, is NAGVMQNPRHLVRRRGQEARLRCSPMKGHSHVYWYRQLPEEGLKFMVYLQKENIIDESGMPKERFSAEFPKEGPSILRIQQVVRGDSAAYFCASSPGQGVSYEQYFGPGTRLTVT.